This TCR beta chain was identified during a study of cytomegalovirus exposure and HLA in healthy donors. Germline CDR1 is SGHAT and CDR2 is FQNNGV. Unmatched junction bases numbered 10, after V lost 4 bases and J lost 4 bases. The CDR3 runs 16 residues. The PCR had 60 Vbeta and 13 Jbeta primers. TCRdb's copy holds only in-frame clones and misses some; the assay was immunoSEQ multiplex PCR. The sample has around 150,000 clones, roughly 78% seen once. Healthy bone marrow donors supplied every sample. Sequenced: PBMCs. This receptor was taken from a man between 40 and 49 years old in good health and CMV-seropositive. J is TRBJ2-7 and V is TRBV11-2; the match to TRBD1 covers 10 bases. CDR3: CASSSIGTGVLYEQYF. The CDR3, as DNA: TGTGCCAGCAGCTCGATAGGGACAGGGGTCCTTTACGAGCAGTACTTC.